Listed below are T cell receptor beta chains from one sample, sequenced in a study of T cells in Graves' hyperthyroidism and ophthalmopathy. TCRdb recomputed calls from the multiplex PCR reads with MiXCR, one row per CDR3 protein. The table records under 450,000 distinct CDR3 sequences, roughly 12% of them present only once. Material: blood. All receptors derive from a man younger than 45 with Graves' hyperthyroidism that later progressed to Graves' ophthalmopathy. CDR3s include the opening cysteine and the closing phenylalanine or tryptophan. The D gene is left open where the match is weak. The size entry is marked missing in some rows and otherwise reads once, few, many or a size class.

D,J,size,V,CDR3,DNA
-,TRBJ1-2,few,TRBV30,CASSLLQANYGYTF,TGTGCCAGTAGTCTATTACAAGCTAACTATGGCTACACCTTC
-,TRBJ2-7,few,TRBV10-3,CAISEPARPYEQYF,TGTGCCATCAGTGAGCCCGCCCGGCCCTACGAGCAGTACTTC
TRBD1,TRBJ2-7,many,TRBV20-1,CSAQGTAFAYEQYF,TGCAGTGCCCAGGGGACAGCTTTTGCCTACGAGCAGTACTTC
TRBD1,TRBJ1-6,many,TRBV2,CASRVGQGRYSPLHF,TGTGCCAGCAGGGTGGGACAGGGCCGTTATTCACCCCTCCACTTT
-,TRBJ2-3,-,TRBV20-1,CSASAGTQYF,TGCAGTGCTAGTGCCGGTACGCAGTATTTT
-,TRBJ2-2,few,TRBV10-3,CAIRADSANTGELFF,TGTGCCATCAGAGCGGACAGCGCGAACACCGGGGAGCTGTTTTTT
-,TRBJ2-1,many,TRBV11-3,CASSETGAAYNEQFF,TGTGCCAGCAGCGAAACGGGGGCCGCCTACAATGAGCAGTTCTTC
TRBD2,TRBJ2-7,few,TRBV5-8,CASSSGTRLYEQYF,TGTGCCAGCAGCTCCGGGACTAGACTCTACGAGCAGTACTTC
TRBD2,TRBJ2-3,many,TRBV28,CASSASSLAGGRTDTQYF,TGTGCCAGCAGTGCATCCAGCCTAGCGGGGGGGCGGACAGATACGCAGTATTTT
TRBD2,TRBJ2-5,few,TRBV7-2,CASSGRTSGFQETQYF,TGTGCCAGCAGCGGGAGGACTAGCGGGTTCCAAGAGACCCAGTACTTC
-,TRBJ2-5,many,TRBV28,CASSLYGETQYF,TGTGCCAGCAGTTTATATGGCGAGACCCAGTACTTC
-,TRBJ1-6,-,TRBV6-1,CAGGKSGNSPLHF,TGTGCCGGCGGTAAATCCGGTAATTCACCCCTCCACTTT
-,TRBJ1-1,-,TRBV15,CATSRGGVEAFF,TGTGCCACCAGCAGAGGAGGTGTTGAAGCTTTCTTT
TRBD2,TRBJ2-3,many,TRBV7-9,CASSLEGSGVFRGTDTQYF,TGTGCCAGCAGCTTAGAAGGTAGCGGGGTCTTCCGCGGCACAGATACGCAGTATTTT
TRBD1,TRBJ1-2,many,TRBV20-1,CSARMQGAGYGYTF,TGCAGTGCTAGAATGCAGGGGGCTGGGTATGGCTACACCTTC
TRBD1,TRBJ1-3,-,TRBV4-1,CASSRLWDRSGNTIYF,TGCGCCAGCAGCCGCCTCTGGGACAGATCTGGAAACACCATATATTTT
-,TRBJ2-3,many,TRBV13,CASSPGGTDTDTQYF,TGTGCCAGCAGCCCAGGGGGGACCGACACAGATACGCAGTATTTT